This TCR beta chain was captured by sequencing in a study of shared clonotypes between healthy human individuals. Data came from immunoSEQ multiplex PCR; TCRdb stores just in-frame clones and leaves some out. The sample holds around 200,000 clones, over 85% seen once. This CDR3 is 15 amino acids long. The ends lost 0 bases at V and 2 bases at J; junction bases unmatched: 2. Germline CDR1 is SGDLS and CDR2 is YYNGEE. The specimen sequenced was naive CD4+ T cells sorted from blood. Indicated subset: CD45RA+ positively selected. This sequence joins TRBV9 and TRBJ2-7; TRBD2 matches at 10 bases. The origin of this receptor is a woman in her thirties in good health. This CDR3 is CASSVELAGTYEQYF. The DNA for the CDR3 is TGTGCCAGCAGCGTAGAACTAGCGGGGACCTACGAGCAGTACTTC.